Each of the 17 T cell receptor beta chains below was sequenced from the same sample in a study of human T cells and chemical hapten exposure. The sample's time point: patch test 1, 2 weeks after DPC sensitization. Specified treatment: therapeutic diphenylcyclopropenone sensitization with weekly scalp DPC. MiXCR, applied by TCRdb to the RACE reads, yields one record per CDR3 protein. This table has under 200,000 distinct CDR3 sequences, approximately 14% appearing once. Sample: whole blood, taken in connection with sensitization to the hapten diphenylcyclopropenone (DPC). These TCRs come from a woman under 40 with alopecia areata. Some clones in this sample may be carry-over from other donors' samples.

In its sample, this clonotype was seen many times. The chain is built from TRBV5-6 and TRBJ2-7; D may be TRBD2 (6 bases). Trimming took off 4 bases at V and 2 bases at J, with 13 bases between the two ends. CDR3 length: 14 amino acids. Germline lookup yields CDR1 SGHDT and CDR2 YYEEEE. CDR3 bases: TGTGCCAGCAGCGTCCCCGGGAGACCCTACGAGCAGTACTTC. Translated, it gives CASSVPGRPYEQYF.

This clonotype came up a few times. The genes are TRBV6-5 and TRBJ2-5; D is possibly TRBD2 (6 bases). Germline V gene sequence: CDR1 MNHEY, CDR2 SVGAGI. This CDR3 comprises 14 residues. Trimming took 1 base from V and 5 from J, leaving 11 bases between them. The CDR3 sequence: CASSYWRGQETQYF. For the CDR3, the DNA is TGTGCCAGCAGTTACTGGCGGGGCCAGGAGACCCAGTACTTC.

The J gene is TRBJ2-1, the V gene TRBV29-1; tentatively, D is TRBD2 (6 bases). Germline CDR1 SQVTM, CDR2 ANQGSEA. Trimming left V 7 bases short and J 10 bases short, with 11 bases between. The CDR3 has 10 amino acids. This chain's CDR3 is CSGLREEQFF. The CDR3 DNA sequence: TGCAGCGGGCTGCGGGAAGAGCAGTTCTTC.

The rearrangement links TRBV6-5 to TRBJ2-3; a weak D match, TRBD2 (6 bases). Germline V gene lookup returns CDR1 MNHEY and CDR2 SVGAGI. The CDR3 runs 16 residues. The V and J ends lost 0 bases and 4 bases respectively, with 14 bases between them. CDR3 sequence: CASSYSGTAVSDTQYF. CDR3 nucleotide sequence: TGTGCCAGCAGTTACTCAGGGACTGCCGTATCAGATACGCAGTATTTT.

This clonotype showed up many times. The chain joins TRBV20-1 to TRBJ2-6; no firm D call. This CDR3 spans 16 amino acids. Germline V gene sequence: CDR1 DFQATT, CDR2 SNEGSKA (reference sequence). Trimming removed 6 bases at V and 2 bases at J, with 17 bases between. CDR3 amino acids: CSAVDSQKAGANVLTF. For the CDR3, the DNA is TGCAGTGCCGTTGACTCCCAAAAGGCTGGGGCCAACGTCCTGACTTTC.

The sample holds many counts of this clonotype. This chain's CDR3 is CSVADRLVGELFF. Here the CDR3 DNA reads TGCAGCGTTGCGGACCGCCTGGTCGGGGAGCTGTTTTTT. The V gene is TRBV29-1, the J gene TRBJ2-2; unclear D gene. Germline V gene data show CDR1 as SQVTM and CDR2 as ANQGSEA. Trimming cost V 4 bases and J 7 bases, with 13 bases left between them. The CDR3 is 13 amino acids.

This clonotype has a handful of counts. The DNA for the CDR3 is TGCAGCGGGTTGGGGACCGGACACAATGAGCAGTTCTTC. Encoded protein: CSGLGTGHNEQFF. The rearrangement uses TRBV29-1 and TRBJ2-1; D possibly uses TRBD1 or TRBD2 (5 bases each). The V gene lost 7 bases and the J gene lost 5 bases, with 15 bases spanning the gap. CDR1 SQVTM and CDR2 ANQGSEA come from the germline V gene. The CDR3 is 13 amino acids.

This clonotype showed up many times. CDR3 sequence: CASSLTRQSGHSPLHF. The CDR3 DNA is TGTGCCAGCAGCTTAACCCGACAGTCAGGGCATTCACCCCTCCACTTT. This chain connects TRBV7-6 to TRBJ1-6; a weak D match, TRBD1 (5 bases). The CDR3 is 16 residues long. The V gene's germline CDR1 is SGHVS and CDR2 FNYEAQ. Trimming took 2 bases from V and 8 from J, leaving 16 bases between them.

V gene TRBV14 combines with J gene TRBJ1-1, with D possibly matching TRBD1 (6 bases). Germline assignment: CDR1 SGHDN and CDR2 FVKESK. The CDR3 length is 15 residues. V dropped 4 bases and J dropped 4 bases, with 16 bases sitting between them. CDR3 sequence (DNA): TGTGCCAGCAGCCGACGAACAGGGTCCAGCACTGAAGCTTTCTTT. Amino acids: CASSRRTGSSTEAFF.

The chain links TRBV27 to TRBJ1-5; D unresolved. CDR3 length equals 14 residues. V gave up 3 bases and J gave up 3 bases, with 9 bases separating them. Germline V gene lookup returns CDR1 MNHEY and CDR2 SMNVEV (reference sequence). The CDR3 region has the DNA TGTGCCAGCAGTTTTTGGGGATCCAATCAGCCCCAGCATTTT. Translation gives CASSFWGSNQPQHF.

This clonotype was picked up many times. This chain uses TRBV12-3 or TRBV12-4 with TRBJ2-2; D may be TRBD1 (6 bases). The CDR3 is 16 residues long. Deletions cut 3 bases from V and 10 bases from J, with 21 bases between. CDR3: CASSFLNRVPSTELFF. In DNA form, the CDR3 reads TGTGCCAGCAGTTTTTTGAACAGGGTCCCATCGACGGAGCTGTTTTTT.

This clonotype showed up just a few times. The chain couples TRBV6-1 to TRBJ2-7; D possibly corresponds to TRBD1 (5 bases). Germline loops: CDR1 MNHNS, CDR2 SASEGT. The CDR3 contains 14 residues. V gave up 5 bases and J gave up 0 bases, with 11 bases separating them. CDR3 loop: CASSFPGISYEQYF. The CDR3 nucleotides read TGTGCCAGCAGTTTTCCAGGGATCTCCTACGAGCAGTACTTC.

This clonotype occurred a few times. The chain uses TRBV7-2 and TRBJ1-6, with a possible D match to TRBD1 (6 bases). This CDR3 spans 14 amino acids. Germline V CDR1 and CDR2: SGHTA, FQGNSA. Between the trimmed V and J ends, which lost 7 bases and 9 bases, there was a span of 16 bases. The chain's CDR3 is CASTTGQMSSPLHF. The CDR3 DNA is TGTGCCAGCACCACAGGACAGATGAGTTCACCCCTCCACTTT.

This clonotype was seen many times. CDR3 nucleotide sequence: TGCGCCAGCAGCCAAGAGCCAGGCCCCATCTATGGCTACACCTTC. Amino acid sequence: CASSQEPGPIYGYTF. The chain combines TRBV4-3 with TRBJ1-2; no clear D gene. V was clipped by 0 bases and J by 4 bases, with 12 bases between them. Germline values: CDR1 LGHNA, CDR2 YSLEER. The CDR3 is 15 amino acids.

This clonotype was counted at least ten times. The chain recombines TRBV15 with TRBJ1-1; the D is unclear. The V gene's germline CDR1 is LNHNV and CDR2 YYDKDF (reference sequence). The V gene lost 0 bases and the J gene lost 1 base, with 6 bases spanning the gap. This CDR3 has 14 amino acids. This chain's CDR3 is CATSRDVGNTEAFF. The CDR3 bases are TGTGCCACCAGCAGAGATGTGGGGAACACTGAAGCTTTCTTT.

In its sample, this clonotype was seen a few times. The chain carries TRBV4-3 and TRBJ2-7; D ambiguous. CDR3 length: 13 residues. Per germline, CDR1 LGHNA and CDR2 YSLEER. Trimming cost V 0 bases and J 6 bases, with 9 bases left between them. CDR3 in DNA: TGCGCCAGCAGCCAAGAATTAGGGCGCGAGCAGTACTTC. Residues: CASSQELGREQYF.

A few counts support this clonotype. The chain recombines TRBV2 with TRBJ2-5; TRBD2 matches 9 bases. The CDR3 is made up of 16 amino acids. CDR1 and CDR2 (germline): SNHLY, FYNNEI. V shed 0 bases, J shed 4 bases, and the junction held 6 bases outside the gene matches. The CDR3 spells CASSEALAGRLETQYF. The DNA for the CDR3 is TGTGCCAGCAGTGAAGCCCTAGCGGGGAGGTTAGAGACCCAGTACTTC.